This T cell receptor beta chain emerged from a study of cytomegalovirus exposure and HLA in healthy donors. Study-wide context: Roughly 92 million unique TCRs, all from HLA-typed donors, were included in an early release of the data. Study observations and caveats: V- and J-gene trimming in TCR beta was tied to a missense DCLRE1C variant by an analysis performed later. Presence/absence analyses rested on an assumption that sequencing depth was roughly uniform across donors. The listing of 150 to 200 TCR beta chains classed them as cytomegalovirus-associated.

The study ran its PCR with 60 Vbeta and 13 Jbeta primers. Generated by immunoSEQ multiplex PCR, the TCRdb table keeps only in-frame clones and is missing some. In the table there are approximately 120,000 clones, about 76% of which are singletons. Of note for this clone: Its specificity is not known.

The CDR3 loop spans 13 amino acids. Germline V gene data show CDR1 as MNHEY and CDR2 as SVGAGI. V lost 2 bases and J lost 10, with 12 bases in between. The specimen sequenced was PBMCs. V and J are TRBV6-5 and TRBJ2-1; possible D gene TRBD2, 7 bases. The sequence came from an older woman in good health and CMV-seropositive. CDR3 bases: TGTGCCAGCAGTTACCGGGGGGCATACGAGCAGTTCTTC. Residues: CASSYRGAYEQFF.